The present T cell receptor (beta chain) was sequenced within a study of OX40 agonist ivuxolimab in advanced cancers. Study findings and constraints: Partial responders receiving 0.1-3.0 mg/kg showed among the lowest clonal expansion. Both CD4+ and CD8+ T cell populations in blood had undergone clonal expansion by week 6 at 0.1 to 3.0 mg/kg. It was not determined which antigens were specifically recognized by the peripheral T cells that had undergone clonal expansion.

Details on this clone: Its antigen is not identified.

The method was immunoSEQ multiplex PCR; TCRdb's version includes in-frame clones alone and lacks a portion of them. In the table there are around 120,000 clones, 85% to 90% of which are singletons. Germline V gene lookup returns CDR1 GTSNPN and CDR2 SVGIG (reference sequence). CDR3 size: 16 residues. J lost 2 bases, V lost 5 bases, and 10 bases had no gene match. The V and J genes are TRBV30 and TRBJ1-5; 9 bases match TRBD1. The sequenced sample was CD4+ or CD8+ T cells sorted from blood, obtained in a trial of the OX40 agonist ivuxolimab. The TCR sequence derives from an adult with an advanced solid tumor such as melanoma, head and neck, liver or kidney cancer. For the CDR3, the DNA is TGTGCCTGGGCCTCAACAGGGGGCGCCGGCAATCAGCCCCAGCATTTT. Residues: CAWASTGGAGNQPQHF.